This T cell receptor beta chain stems from a study of blood T cell repertoires in COVID-19. The CDR3 loop spans 13 amino acids. In germline, CDR1 is MNHEY, CDR2 SVGAGI. V lost 6 bases and J lost 8; bases outside the gene matches: 8. Repertoires were generated with immunoSEQ multiplex PCR, while TCRdb's copy carries only in-frame clones and drops some. Of approximately 300,000 clones listed, 80% to 90% were seen once; the top ten hold 1% to 1.5%. What was sequenced was peripheral blood. The TCR originated in a woman aged 45 to 65 with acute or convalescent COVID-19. J is TRBJ1-2 and V is TRBV6-5, with 8 bases fitting TRBD1. The CDR3 protein is CASSQGQARGYTF. CDR3 sequence (DNA): TGTGCCAGCAGCCAGGGACAGGCCCGGGGCTACACCTTC.